These 29 T cell receptor beta chains were sequenced from one sample in a study of T cell clonality in common variable immunodeficiency (dated by TCRdb to the mid-2010s). Library method: the immunoSEQ multiplex PCR assay. Sourced from immuneACCESS, this table was stored by TCRdb with only in-frame sequences that have V and J called. A share of the clones is absent; for the studies checked, an unresolved V gene accounts for under half, and the remainder has no known explanation. The table gives about 60,000 clones for this sample, with none occurring only once. About 1.7% of the sample is held by the ten biggest clonotypes. What was sequenced was peripheral blood mononuclear cells. The receptors were sampled from a person aged 18 to 70 in good health.

With respect to this clone: Coverage ceases 3 residues before the CDR3 finishes, and the germline J gene fills in the end. The V gene is TRBV2, the J gene TRBJ2-1, with 7 positions matching TRBD2. The J segment lost 8 bases and the V segment lost 8 bases, leaving 6 bases of the junction unmatched. Per germline, CDR1 SNHLY and CDR2 FYNNEI. This CDR3 is 12 amino acids long. The CDR3 sequence: CASRGLDHEQFF. The CDR3 bases that were read are TGTGCCAGCCGAGGACTAGATCATGAG.

Comment on this clone: The read falls 3 residues short of the CDR3 end, and the missing part is taken from the germline J gene. The chain has TRBV5-5 and TRBJ2-2, with 8 bases that match TRBD1. The CDR3 sequence is 15 residues long. Germline V gives CDR1 SGHKS, CDR2 YYEKEE (reference sequence). Trimming removed 1 base from V and 6 bases from J; junction bases left unmatched: 5. CDR3 amino acids: CASSLKGQEPGELFF. Partial CDR3 DNA: TGTGCCAGCAGCTTGAAGGGACAGGAACCCGGGGAG. Looking up the rest from reference TRBV5-5 and TRBJ2-2 gives the full variable domain: DAGVTQSPTHLIKTRGQQVTLRCSPISGHKSVSWYQQVLGQGPQFIFQYYEKEERGRGNFPDRFSARQFPNYSSELNVNALLLGDSALYLCASSLKGQEPGELFFGEGSRLTVL.

This clone came up many times. Coverage ceases 3 residues before the CDR3 finishes, and the germline J gene fills in the end. The V gene is TRBV20-1, the J gene TRBJ1-3, with 8 nucleotides matching TRBD1. The CDR3 spans 16 residues. CDR1 is DFQATT, CDR2 SNEGSKA, per germline (reference sequence). V dropped 5 bases and J dropped 2; count of bases not matched to a gene: 11. The sequenced part of the CDR3 DNA is TGCAGTGCTGCTGGACAGGGAAGTCTCCCTGGAAACACC. Its protein is CSAAGQGSLPGNT. Given in full, the CDR3 is CSAAGQGSLPGNTIYF.

This clone has at least ten counts. Coverage ceases 3 residues before the CDR3 finishes, and the germline J gene fills in the end. The rearrangement uses TRBV5-1 and TRBJ1-6; no reliable D call. Between the trimmed V and J ends, which lost 0 bases and 9 bases, there was a span of 7 bases. The CDR3 loop spans 13 amino acids. Per the germline V gene, CDR1 is SGHRS and CDR2 is YFSETQ. The DNA read from the CDR3 is TGCGCCAGCAGCTTGGATGAGGGTTCACCC. This translates into CASSLDEGSP. The CDR3 reads in full as CASSLDEGSPLHF.

The sample holds many counts of this clone. The sequenced CDR3 bases are TGCAGTGCTAGCCCTCGACAGGGGGCGTCGGTAGGAAATGGC. Translated: CSASPRQGASVGNG. In full, the CDR3 reads CSASPRQGASVGNGYTF. The chain links TRBV20-1 to TRBJ1-2; 10 bases agree with TRBD1. The observed sequence ends 3 residues before the CDR3 terminus, with the missing tail filled in from the germline J gene. The V segment lost 3 bases and the J segment 6 bases; nucleotides outside the gene matches: 16. There are 17 residues in the CDR3. Germline lookup yields CDR1 DFQATT and CDR2 SNEGSKA (reference sequence).

This clone came up many times. The read falls 3 residues short of the CDR3 end, and the missing part is taken from the germline J gene. This chain connects TRBV14 to TRBJ2-1; D possibly corresponds to TRBD2 (6 bases). The CDR3 runs 15 residues. Germline V CDR1 and CDR2: SGHDN, FVKESK. Trimming pared 4 bases from V and 0 bases from J, leaving 10 bases between. The covered CDR3 bases are TGTGCCAGCAGCCTTAGCGGAAGCTCCTACAATGAG. It yields the protein CASSLSGSSYNE. The full CDR3 protein is CASSLSGSSYNEQFF.

There are many counts of this clone. The read finishes 3 residues shy of the CDR3 end, and the germline J gene is used to complete it. This sequence joins TRBV20-1 and TRBJ2-7, with 7 positions matching TRBD1. V was pared by 4 bases and J by 2 bases, with 8 bases of the junction left unmatched. The CDR3 has 14 residues. Germline V gives CDR1 DFQATT, CDR2 SNEGSKA (reference sequence). CDR3 DNA, as far as it was read: TGCAGTGCTAACCCTCGGGACAGACCCTACGAG. Its protein product is CSANPRDRPYE. The entire CDR3 is CSANPRDRPYEQYF.

This clone was recorded many times. The CDR3 end is not reached by the read, which stops 3 residues before it; the germline J gene fills it in. The rearrangement links TRBV4-1 to TRBJ1-1, with D possibly matching TRBD1 (6 bases). Germline-derived CDR1 and CDR2 are MGHRA and YSYEKL. This CDR3 is built from 13 residues. Trimming pared 5 bases from V and 1 base from J, leaving 8 bases between. The DNA read from the CDR3 is TGCGCCAGCAGCAAGACAGGGAACACTGAA. It encodes CASSKTGNTE. The whole CDR3 sequence is CASSKTGNTEAFF.

This clone was counted at least ten times. CDR3 protein: CASSIGGQNQPQHF. CDR3 DNA, as far as it was read: TGTGCCAGTAGTATTGGGGGCCAGAATCAGCCC. The chain employs TRBV19 and TRBJ1-5, with D possibly TRBD1 on 6 matching bases. The read stops 3 residues short of the end of the CDR3; the missing end is completed from the germline J gene. The CDR3 spans 14 residues. Germline V gene sequence: CDR1 LNHDA, CDR2 SQIVND (reference sequence). The germline V and J ends were trimmed by 3 bases and 4 bases, with 10 bases remaining between them.

There are a few counts of this clone. The CDR3 end is not reached by the read, which stops 3 residues before it; the germline J gene fills it in. The gene calls are TRBV20-1 and TRBJ2-5; 9 positions match TRBD2. Trimming cost V 2 bases and J 0 bases; bases outside gene matches: 7. The CDR3 extends over 16 amino acids. Germline lookup yields CDR1 DFQATT and CDR2 SNEGSKA (reference sequence). CDR3: CSARFGLAGNQETQYF. CDR3 DNA, as far as it was read: TGCAGTGCTAGATTTGGGCTAGCGGGAAACCAAGAGACC.

This clone was seen repeatedly, ten times or more. Read coverage stops 3 residues before the CDR3 terminus; the germline J gene supplies the remainder. This chain connects TRBV2 to TRBJ2-2; 7 bases are shared with TRBD2. CDR1 is SNHLY and CDR2 is FYNNEI in the germline V gene. The V segment lost 2 bases and the J segment 5 bases; nucleotides outside the gene matches: 5. This CDR3 has 15 amino acids. CDR3 DNA (partial): TGTGCCAGCAGTGAAATGGGCGGGAGAACCGGGGAG. Protein: CASSEMGGRTGE. The complete CDR3 protein is CASSEMGGRTGELFF.

A note on this clone: The CDR3 goes on 3 residues after the read ends, and that part is filled in from the germline J gene. The J gene is TRBJ1-2, the V gene TRBV11-2, with D possibly being TRBD1 (5 bases). This CDR3 region has 13 residues. Germline values: CDR1 SGHAT, CDR2 FQNNGV. The V gene lost 3 bases and the J gene lost 2 bases, with 7 bases spanning the gap. CDR3 protein: CASSFQGNYGYTF. CDR3 bases read: TGTGCCAGCAGCTTTCAGGGAAACTATGGC.

This clone was seen at least ten times. CDR3 protein: CASSLQGYSYEQYF. CDR3 bases read: TGTGCCAGCAGTCTACAGGGATACTCCTACGAG. The chain uses TRBV28 and TRBJ2-7; the D gene is possibly TRBD1 (6 bases). Read data end 3 residues before the CDR3 end; the end is taken from the germline J gene. Trimming removed 5 bases at V and 0 bases at J, with 11 bases between. The CDR3 totals 14 residues. Germline loops: CDR1 MDHEN, CDR2 SYDVKM.

Ten or more counts support this clone. The read is 3 residues too short to cover the CDR3 end, so that end is filled in from the germline J gene. The chain combines TRBV28 with TRBJ2-3; possible D gene TRBD2, 6 bases. The length of the CDR3 is 15 residues. V shed 3 bases and J shed 3 bases, with 13 bases lying between them. Germline V CDR1 and CDR2: MDHEN, SYDVKM. Partial CDR3 DNA: TGTGCCAGCAGTTTCTTGCGGGATATGACAGATACG. It yields the protein CASSFLRDMTDT. The complete CDR3 reads CASSFLRDMTDTQYF.

This clone was counted ten times or more. The sequenced fragment ends 3 residues before the CDR3 boundary, so the rest is inferred from the germline J gene. V gene TRBV28 combines with J gene TRBJ2-7; weak D call: TRBD1 (6 bases). Per the germline V gene, CDR1 is MDHEN and CDR2 is SYDVKM. The CDR3 runs to 14 residues. Deletions cut 4 bases from V and 0 bases from J, with 10 bases between. The DNA read from the CDR3 is TGTGCCAGCAGTTACTCAGGGGCCTCCTACGAG. Amino acids: CASSYSGASYE. The full-length CDR3 reads as CASSYSGASYEQYF.

This clone was counted at least ten times. The CDR3 end lies 3 residues beyond the end of the read and is filled in from the germline J gene. V usage is TRBV18 and J usage is TRBJ2-7; 7 nucleotides agree with TRBD2. With 4 bases clipped from V and 3 bases from J, the junction kept 6 bases outside the gene matches. Germline V CDR1 and CDR2: KGHSH, LQKENI. The CDR3 covers 14 residues. Partial CDR3 DNA: TGTGCCAGCTCACTTAGGCGGGAGAGCTACGAG. Translating gives CASSLRRESYE. The entire CDR3 is CASSLRRESYEQYF.

This clone was seen repeatedly, ten times or more. This CDR3 is CASSEKWTGEAFF. CDR3 bases read: TGTGCCAGCAGTGAGAAATGGACAGGGGAA. V is TRBV2 and J is TRBJ1-1; 8 nucleotides agree with TRBD1. The read comes to an end 3 residues before the CDR3 does, leaving the germline J gene to fill in the end. The CDR3 loop spans 13 amino acids. From germline, CDR1 is SNHLY and CDR2 FYNNEI.

There are many counts of this clone. The CDR3 end is not reached by the read, which stops 3 residues before it; the germline J gene fills it in. The V gene is TRBV19, the J gene TRBJ1-2; tentative D call: TRBD1 (5 bases). Germline V gene lookup returns CDR1 LNHDA and CDR2 SQIVND (reference sequence). CDR3 length equals 15 residues. V was shortened by 6 bases and J by 4 bases, with 18 bases between the two germline ends. The chain's CDR3 is CASSLPLTGGYGYTF. The covered CDR3 bases are TGTGCCAGTAGCCTTCCTCTCACAGGTGGCTATGGC.

This clone appeared many times. The read finishes 3 residues shy of the CDR3 end, and the germline J gene is used to complete it. The gene calls are TRBV19 and TRBJ2-1; no clear D. V lost 1 base and J lost 0, with 10 bases in between. Looked up from germline, CDR1 is LNHDA and CDR2 is SQIVND (reference sequence). This CDR3 is 16 amino acids long. The CDR3 region is CASSIVPASSYNEQFF. The covered CDR3 bases are TGTGCCAGTAGTATAGTACCCGCTAGCTCCTACAATGAG.

In its sample, this clone was seen many times. The read stops 3 residues short of the end of the CDR3; the missing end is completed from the germline J gene. V is TRBV20-1 and J is TRBJ2-1; TRBD2 matches at 12 bases. This CDR3 comprises 14 residues. V shed 1 base and J 9 bases; nucleotides not matched to a gene: 4. Germline CDR1 is DFQATT and CDR2 is SNEGSKA (reference sequence). This CDR3 is CSARGLAGVGEQFF. Incomplete CDR3 DNA: TGCAGTGCTAGAGGACTAGCGGGGGTGGGTGAG.

This clone was recorded at least ten times. Read coverage stops 3 residues before the CDR3 terminus; the germline J gene supplies the remainder. The chain employs TRBV5-4 and TRBJ2-7, with TRBD2 matching over 10 bases. The CDR3 has 16 amino acids. V shed 2 bases and J 5 bases; nucleotides not matched to a gene: 10. CDR1 SGHNT and CDR2 YYREEE come from the germline V gene (reference sequence). The CDR3 here is CASSFPVGLAGDEQYF. Partial CDR3 DNA: TGTGCCAGCAGCTTCCCCGTCGGGCTAGCGGGAGACGAG.

Details on this clone: The read ends 3 residues before the CDR3 terminus; that terminus is restored from the germline J gene. J is TRBJ2-7 and V is TRBV5-1, with 8 bases fitting TRBD1. V shed 4 bases and J 4 bases; nucleotides not matched to a gene: 10. Germline CDR1 is SGHRS and CDR2 is YFSETQ. This CDR3 spans 15 amino acids. The CDR3 protein is CASSVMSGGAYEQYF. CDR3 DNA, as far as it was read: TGCGCCAGCAGCGTGATGTCAGGGGGCGCGTACGAG.

This clone has ten or more counts. The DNA ends 3 residues before the CDR3 does, and the rest of the CDR3 is filled in from the germline J gene. This chain uses TRBV5-5 with TRBJ1-2, with 8 bases matching TRBD1. Germline V gene lookup returns CDR1 SGHKS and CDR2 YYEKEE (reference sequence). The CDR3 spans 15 residues. The ends lost 5 bases at V and 4 bases at J; junction bases unmatched: 10. The CDR3 bases that were read are TGTGCCAGCAGTCCCTCGACAGGGGAACTCTATGGC. It yields the protein CASSPSTGELYG. The CDR3 in full is CASSPSTGELYGYTF.

This clone has at least ten counts. The read gets to within 3 residues of the CDR3 end, and the germline J gene fills in the rest. The chain recombines TRBV7-6 with TRBJ2-1, with TRBD2 matching over 9 bases. V lost 2 bases, J lost 5 bases, and 1 base stayed unmatched. CDR1 SGHVS and CDR2 FNYEAQ come from the germline V gene. The CDR3 length is 14 residues. The CDR3 loop is CASSLRLADNEQFF. The sequenced CDR3 bases are TGTGCCAGCAGCTTACGACTAGCGGACAATGAG.

This clone appeared many times. The read terminates 3 residues ahead of where the CDR3 ends, so the germline J gene completes it. This chain connects TRBV5-1 to TRBJ1-2, with D uncertain. V lost 0 bases to trimming and J lost 2 bases, with 8 bases between them. Germline V gives CDR1 SGHRS, CDR2 YFSETQ. This CDR3 is 14 amino acids long. This CDR3 is CASSLAGENYGYTF. The sequenced part of the CDR3 DNA is TGCGCCAGCAGCTTGGCAGGAGAGAACTATGGC.

This clone was counted at least ten times. The CDR3 end lies 3 residues beyond the end of the read and is filled in from the germline J gene. The chain joins TRBV6-1 to TRBJ1-2; 7 bases map to TRBD1. The CDR3 is 15 residues long. The ends lost 6 bases at V and 2 bases at J; junction bases unmatched: 9. Germline V CDR1 and CDR2: MNHNS, SASEGT. CDR3 DNA, as far as it was read: TGTGCCAGCAGCGAAAGCGGGACAGAGAACTATGGC. It specifies CASSESGTENYG. The CDR3 reads in full as CASSESGTENYGYTF.

This clone was observed at least ten times. The sequenced fragment ends 3 residues before the CDR3 boundary, so the rest is inferred from the germline J gene. The rearrangement links TRBV16 to TRBJ1-1, with 7 nucleotides matching TRBD1. The CDR3 consists of 16 residues. V gave up 6 bases and J gave up 3 bases; unmatched junction bases: 13. CDR1 is KGHSY and CDR2 is FQNENV in the germline V gene. The sequenced part of the CDR3 DNA is TGTGCCAGCAGACCCTTCGACAGGGTTCTCGACACTGAA. Protein sequence: CASRPFDRVLDTE. The whole CDR3 protein reads CASRPFDRVLDTEAFF.

This clone was recorded many times. The read ends 3 residues shy of where the CDR3 ends; the end is completed using the germline J gene. J is TRBJ1-4 and V is TRBV20-1, with D hard to call. Germline assignment: CDR1 DFQATT and CDR2 SNEGSKA (reference sequence). V dropped 3 bases and J dropped 1 base, with 9 bases sitting between them. The CDR3 contains 14 residues. The CDR3 sequence: CSARGPGTNEKLFF. CDR3 DNA (partial): TGCAGTGCTAGGGGCCCAGGAACTAATGAAAAA.

This clone appeared many times. With the read ending 3 residues before the CDR3 end, the germline J gene is used to fill in that end. The chain combines TRBV7-9 with TRBJ1-1; TRBD1 is a possible D gene (5 bases). The CDR3 contains 13 residues. CDR1 and CDR2 from the germline V gene are SEHNR and FQNEAQ (reference sequence). Trimming stripped 1 base from V and 5 bases from J, with 8 bases between. The covered CDR3 bases are TGTGCCAGCAGCTTAGGAGGGGAAACTGAA. Its translation: CASSLGGETE. The complete CDR3 reads CASSLGGETEAFF.